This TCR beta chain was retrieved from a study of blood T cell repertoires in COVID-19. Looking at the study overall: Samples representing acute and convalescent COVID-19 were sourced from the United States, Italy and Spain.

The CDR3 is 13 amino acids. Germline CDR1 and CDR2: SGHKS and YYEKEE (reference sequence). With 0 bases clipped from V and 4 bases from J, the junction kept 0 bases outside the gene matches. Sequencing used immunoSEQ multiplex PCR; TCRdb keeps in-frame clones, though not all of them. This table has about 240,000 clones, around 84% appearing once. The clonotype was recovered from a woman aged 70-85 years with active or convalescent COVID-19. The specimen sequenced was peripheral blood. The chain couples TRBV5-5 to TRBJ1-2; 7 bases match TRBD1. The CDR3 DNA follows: TGTGCCAGCAGCTTGGAGGGGGCCTATGGCTACACCTTC. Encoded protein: CASSLEGAYGYTF.